One and the same sample provided the 17 T cell receptor beta chains below, sequenced in a study of T-cell reconstitution after alpha-beta-depleted transplantation in children. Unique molecular identifiers tagged the TCRbeta library. TCRdb reprocessed the PCR reads with MiXCR, giving one entry per CDR3 protein. The sample records 200,000 to 250,000 distinct CDR3 sequences, around 7.7% being singletons. The sequencing used PBMCs, mostly from graft donor cells, collected 360 days after TCRalphabeta/CD19-depleted stem cell transplant. These receptors all stem from a male patient between 2 and 10 years old who had a stem cell transplant for acute myeloid leukemia, so the T cells may come from the graft donor.

This clonotype has only a few counts. The CDR3 region is CASSEGLTTEAFF. The CDR3 region has the DNA TGTGCCAGCAGCGAAGGACTCACCACTGAAGCTTTCTTT. The rearrangement uses TRBV7-8 and TRBJ1-1; no clear D gene. The V end lost 5 bases, the J end lost 4 bases, and 11 bases lay between the germline ends. Germline CDR1 reads SGHVS; CDR2 reads FQNEAQ. The CDR3 has 13 amino acids.

The chain joins TRBV19 to TRBJ2-7; maybe TRBD2 (5 bases). V shed 5 bases and J shed 4 bases, with 18 bases lying between them. Germline CDR1 LNHDA, CDR2 SQIVND (reference sequence). This CDR3 spans 15 amino acids. CDR3 sequence: CASSQDGKGGYEQYF. DNA for the CDR3: TGTGCCAGTAGTCAGGACGGGAAAGGTGGTTACGAGCAGTACTTC.

In this sample, this clonotype turned up a few times. V is TRBV7-3 and J is TRBJ2-2, with TRBD1 identical over 7 bases. CDR3 size: 15 residues. Germline V gene sequence: CDR1 SGHTA, CDR2 FQGTGA. V shed 1 base and J 2 bases; nucleotides not matched to a gene: 1. For the CDR3, the DNA is TGTGCCAGCAGCTTAAGACAGGGCAACACCGGGGAGCTGTTTTTT. This sequence encodes CASSLRQGNTGELFF. Full variable domain (remainder filled in from reference TRBV7-3 and TRBJ2-2): GAGVSQTPSNKVTEKGKYVELRCDPISGHTALYWYRQSLGQGPEFLIYFQGTGAADDSGLPNDRFFAVRPEGSVSTLKIQRTERGDSAVYLCASSLRQGNTGELFFGEGSRLTVL.

At least ten counts were recorded for this clonotype. CDR3 region: CASSVGGTGTSLYEQYF. The CDR3 DNA sequence: TGTGCCAGCAGCGTAGGGGGGACCGGGACTTCACTTTACGAGCAGTACTTC. The chain couples TRBV9 to TRBJ2-7; a weak D match, TRBD2 (6 bases). Germline loops: CDR1 SGDLS, CDR2 YYNGEE. CDR3 length: 17 residues. The V end was cut by 0 bases, the J end by 4 bases, with 20 bases between.

In its sample, this clonotype was seen a few times. CDR3 amino acids: CASSVDRANTEAFF. The CDR3 nucleotides are TGTGCCAGCAGCGTGGACAGGGCGAACACTGAAGCTTTCTTT. The chain couples TRBV12-3 or TRBV12-4 to TRBJ1-1, with TRBD1 identical over 8 bases. The CDR3 runs to 14 residues. Unmatched junction bases numbered 4, after V lost 6 bases and J lost 1 base.

This clonotype was observed a handful of times. This rearrangement joins TRBV12-3 or TRBV12-4 to TRBJ2-1; D may correspond to TRBD1 or TRBD2 (5 bases each). The CDR3 extends over 13 amino acids. With 7 bases removed from V and 2 bases from J, the gap between germline ends came to 9 bases. CDR3 region: CASTSGPYNEQFF. DNA of the CDR3: TGTGCCAGCACCTCGGGGCCCTACAATGAGCAGTTCTTC.

The chain recombines TRBV7-2 with TRBJ2-3, with 9 nucleotides matching TRBD2. The J segment lost 3 bases and the V segment lost 1 base, leaving 5 bases of the junction unmatched. The CDR3 runs 16 residues. Germline loops: CDR1 SGHTA, CDR2 FQGNSA. CDR3 residues: CASSLVSGSRTDTQYF. DNA of the CDR3: TGTGCCAGCAGCTTAGTTAGCGGGAGTCGTACAGATACGCAGTATTTT. Variable domain in full (rest from reference TRBV7-2 and TRBJ2-3): GAGVSQSPSNKVTEKGKDVELRCDPISGHTALYWYRQSLGQGLEFLIYFQGNSAPDKSGLPSDRFSAERTGGSVSTLTIQRTQQEDSAVYLCASSLVSGSRTDTQYFGPGTRLTVL.

This clonotype was counted only a few times. J is TRBJ2-7 and V is TRBV28, with 11 bases that match TRBD2. This CDR3 comprises 15 residues. The germline CDR1 and CDR2 sequences are MDHEN and SYDVKM. With V trimmed by 6 bases and J by 1 base, 5 bases remained unmatched. The CDR3 nucleotides read TGTGCCAGCAGCGAGACTAGCGGGGCATCCTACGAGCAGTACTTC. Encoded protein: CASSETSGASYEQYF.

The sample holds one count of this clonotype. A much larger clone differs from this one at a single base, so this may be a read error. The chain carries TRBV5-1 and TRBJ2-3; maybe TRBD1 (10 bases). Germline V gene lookup returns CDR1 SGHRS and CDR2 YFSETQ. The CDR3 is 19 residues long. The V end lost 7 bases, the J end lost 4 bases, and 31 bases lay between the germline ends. The CDR3 loop is CASGRDRGSSGSKADTQYF. The CDR3 coding sequence is TGCGCCAGCGGCCGGGACAGGGGTAGTAGCGGGAGCAAGGCAGATACGCAGTATTTT. Drawing the rest from reference TRBV5-1 and TRBJ2-3, the complete variable domain is KAGVTQTPRYLIKTRGQQVTLSCSPISGHRSVSWYQQTPGQGLQFLFEYFSETQRNKGNFPGRFSGRQFSNSRSEMNVSTLELGDSALYLCASGRDRGSSGSKADTQYFGPGTRLTVL.

CDR3 DNA: TGTGCCAGCAGCTCGGGGATTAGGTCAGATACGCAGTATTTT. This encodes CASSSGIRSDTQYF. The V call is TRBV7-6, the J call TRBJ2-3; D is perhaps TRBD2 (5 bases). Trimming took off 4 bases at V and 4 bases at J, with 12 bases between the two ends. From germline, CDR1 is SGHVS and CDR2 FNYEAQ. The CDR3 runs to 14 residues.

This clonotype was seen ten or more times. The chain uses TRBV20-1 and TRBJ2-2, with 8 bases lining up with TRBD2. CDR3 length: 14 amino acids. V dropped 6 bases and J dropped 6; count of bases not matched to a gene: 9. CDR1 is DFQATT, CDR2 SNEGSKA, per germline (reference sequence). The CDR3 loop reads CSAFGTRRSGELFF. In nucleotides, the CDR3 is TGCAGTGCCTTCGGGACTAGAAGGTCCGGGGAGCTGTTTTTT.

The V and J genes are TRBV7-9 and TRBJ2-1; D not certain. Deletions cut 1 base from V and 0 bases from J, with 7 bases between. This CDR3 spans 15 amino acids. The germline gives CDR1 SEHNR, CDR2 FQNEAQ (reference sequence). The DNA for the CDR3 is TGTGCCAGCAGCTTAGGCGGCATCTCCTACAATGAGCAGTTCTTC. Encoded protein: CASSLGGISYNEQFF.

The chain uses TRBV6-5 and TRBJ1-2; D uncertain. This CDR3 has 16 amino acids. Trimming removed 0 bases from V and 8 bases from J, with 19 bases in between. CDR1 is MNHEY and CDR2 is SVGAGI in the germline V gene. The CDR3 region is CASSYSRVGLRGGYTF. CDR3 in DNA: TGTGCCAGCAGTTACTCTAGAGTAGGCCTCCGGGGAGGCTACACCTTC.

The chain's CDR3 is CASSDRAGSYEQYF. The CDR3 DNA follows: TGTGCCAGCAGCGATCGGGCCGGCTCCTACGAGCAGTACTTC. The J gene is TRBJ2-7, the V gene TRBV2; unclear D gene. Germline values: CDR1 SNHLY, CDR2 FYNNEI. This CDR3 is built from 14 residues. Trimming left V 6 bases short and J 0 bases short, with 12 bases between.

This clonotype was seen many times. The rearrangement joins TRBV29-1 to TRBJ2-4, with 8 positions matching TRBD1. With 5 bases clipped from V and 13 bases from J, the junction kept 7 bases outside the gene matches. This CDR3 has 11 residues. The germline gives CDR1 SQVTM, CDR2 ANQGSEA. The DNA of the CDR3 is TGCAGCGTTACTGACAGGGGCCGGCAGTACTTC. This sequence encodes CSVTDRGRQYF.

The rearrangement joins TRBV29-1 to TRBJ2-2; D not certain. There are 13 residues in the CDR3. CDR1 SQVTM and CDR2 ANQGSEA come from the germline V gene. Trimming removed 6 bases from V and 5 bases from J, with 13 bases in between. This CDR3 is CSVRPPGTGELFF. DNA of the CDR3: TGCAGCGTCCGCCCCCCCGGGACCGGGGAGCTGTTTTTT.

The chain joins TRBV6-2 or TRBV6-3 to TRBJ2-4; no firm D call. V gave up 4 bases and J gave up 0 bases, with 16 bases separating them. CDR3 length equals 17 residues. CDR1 and CDR2 (germline): MNHEY, SVGEGT. The CDR3 DNA sequence: TGTGCCAGCAGTTTTTCCCAATCCACTGTAGCCAAAAACATTCAGTACTTC. Amino acid sequence: CASSFSQSTVAKNIQYF.